This entry is about one TCR beta chain. CDR1 LNHDA and CDR2 SQIVND come from the germline V gene (reference sequence). Trimming took 3 bases from V and 0 from J; bases not matched to a gene: 4. The CDR3 has 16 amino acids. Residents of about two dozen US areas, aged 18 to 89 years, made up the participants. Clinical history reported by participants formed the basis on which cohorts were assigned. These data originate in a study of blood T cell repertoires in COVID-19. Turning to the study itself: There were acute and convalescent COVID-19 samples, and they came from the United States, Italy and Spain. PBMCs, B-cell-depleted T cells, or T cells provided the cDNA or gDNA that made up the material.

Generated by immunoSEQ multiplex PCR, the TCRdb table keeps only in-frame clones and is missing some. The table lists about 260,000 clones, roughly 86% of them singletons, with around 2% in the top ten. The origin of this receptor is a woman between 45 and 65 years old who had recovered from COVID-19. The V gene is TRBV19, the J gene TRBJ2-1; TRBD2 agrees at 8 bases. Sequencing was carried out using PBMCs or T cells enriched from blood (not recorded which). The CDR3 DNA reads as TGTGCCAGTAGTATCCCGGGAGGGCCCTCCTACAATGAGCAGTTCTTC. This translates into CASSIPGGPSYNEQFF.